The 10 T cell receptor beta chains reported below all come from one sample, sequenced in a study of blood T cell repertoires in COVID-19. Generated by immunoSEQ multiplex PCR, the TCRdb table keeps only in-frame clones and is missing some. The profile shows more than 95,000 clones, around nine tenths of them singletons. Specimen: peripheral blood. The receptors were gathered from a woman older than 75 with acute or convalescent COVID-19.

The rearrangement uses TRBV5-4 and TRBJ2-1; 10 nucleotides match TRBD2. The CDR3 is 18 amino acids. The trim removed 4 bases at V and 0 bases at J, leaving 10 bases unmatched. Germline CDR1 SGHNT, CDR2 YYREEE (reference sequence). The CDR3 is CASSPGIAGGSSYNEQFF. For the CDR3, the DNA is TGTGCCAGCAGCCCGGGGATAGCGGGAGGTTCCTCCTACAATGAGCAGTTCTTC.

This sequence joins TRBV28 and TRBJ2-2, with a possible D match to TRBD1 (5 bases). CDR3 size: 15 residues. Germline V lookup: CDR1 MDHEN, CDR2 SYDVKM. Trimming pared 6 bases from V and 0 bases from J, leaving 11 bases between. CDR3 sequence reads: CASRDQGPNTGELFF. CDR3 DNA sequence: TGTGCCAGCAGGGACCAGGGCCCGAACACCGGGGAGCTGTTTTTT.

DNA of the CDR3: TGTGCCACCAGCAGAGATAAGGGACACCACTCCTACGAGCAGTACTTC. It encodes CATSRDKGHHSYEQYF. The chain has TRBV15 and TRBJ2-7; a possible D gene is TRBD1 (6 bases). V lost 0 bases, J lost 0 bases, and 12 bases lay in between. The CDR3 loop spans 16 amino acids. Per germline, CDR1 LNHNV and CDR2 YYDKDF (reference sequence).

The chain uses TRBV9 and TRBJ2-5, with D perhaps matching TRBD1 (6 bases). Germline CDR1 and CDR2: SGDLS and YYNGEE. This CDR3 has 17 residues. Trimming stripped 0 bases from V and 1 base from J, with 16 bases between. CDR3 amino acids: CASSVEVGRGTQETQYF. CDR3 nucleotide sequence: TGTGCCAGCAGCGTAGAGGTTGGCAGGGGCACCCAAGAGACCCAGTACTTC.

In this sample, this clone turned up a few times. The chain carries TRBV7-6 and TRBJ2-2; 10 positions match TRBD2. Germline loops: CDR1 SGHVS, CDR2 FNYEAQ. This CDR3 is built from 16 residues. Losses at the gene ends were 1 base for V and 4 bases for J; bases not matched to a gene: 3. The CDR3 sequence: CASSLEAGGPTGELFF. CDR3 nucleotide sequence: TGTGCCAGCAGCTTAGAAGCGGGGGGGCCCACCGGGGAGCTGTTTTTT.

This clone occurred once. The J gene is TRBJ2-7, the V gene TRBV19, with 8 bases matching TRBD1. From germline, CDR1 is LNHDA and CDR2 SQIVND (reference sequence). The V and J ends lost 5 bases and 2 bases, in that order; junction bases with no gene match: 8. There are 15 residues in the CDR3. The CDR3 DNA follows: TGTGCCAGTAGTCAGGGCCGGGACAGGCCCTACGAGCAGTACTTC. This translates into CASSQGRDRPYEQYF.

The chain recombines TRBV7-3 with TRBJ1-1; 7 bases match TRBD1. The CDR3 totals 13 residues. The V and J ends lost 5 bases and 6 bases, in that order; junction bases with no gene match: 6. Per the germline V gene, CDR1 is SGHTA and CDR2 is FQGTGA. In DNA form, the CDR3 reads TGTGCCAGCAGCCGTGACAGGGCCTCTGAAGCTTTCTTT. This sequence encodes CASSRDRASEAFF.

The rearrangement links TRBV7-9 to TRBJ1-5; 8 bases align to TRBD1. The CDR3 runs 16 residues. CDR1 is SEHNR, CDR2 FQNEAQ, per germline (reference sequence). V shed 1 base and J 3 bases; nucleotides not matched to a gene: 5. This CDR3 is CASSLEDRDSNQPQHF. The DNA of the CDR3 is TGTGCCAGCAGCTTAGAGGACAGGGATTCCAATCAGCCCCAGCATTTT.

The chain is built from TRBV11-2 and TRBJ2-7; D gene uncertain. The CDR3 has 13 residues. The V gene lost 5 bases and the J gene lost 1 base, with 9 bases spanning the gap. From germline, CDR1 is SGHAT and CDR2 FQNNGV. CDR3 sequence (DNA): TGTGCCAGCAGCCCCACCGGTTCCTACGAGCAGTACTTC. Protein product: CASSPTGSYEQYF.

V and J are TRBV7-3 and TRBJ2-6; tentative D call: TRBD1 (5 bases). The CDR3 is 16 residues long. Per the germline V gene, CDR1 is SGHTA and CDR2 is FQGTGA. Trimming took off 5 bases at V and 2 bases at J, with 13 bases between the two ends. The chain's CDR3 is CASSPWSGTGANVLTF. The CDR3 nucleotides read TGTGCCAGCAGCCCATGGTCAGGGACTGGGGCCAACGTCCTGACTTTC.